This entry lists 19 T cell receptor beta chains sequenced from one sample in a study of blood T cell repertoires in COVID-19. TCRdb's copy holds only in-frame clones and misses some; the assay was immunoSEQ multiplex PCR. The repertoire includes 75,000 to 100,000 clones, over 80% of them detected once, and roughly 30% sits in the top ten. The sequenced material came from peripheral blood. The receptor set was obtained from a woman of 80 years or more with acute or convalescent COVID-19.

This clone was counted only a few times. V usage is TRBV28 and J usage is TRBJ2-1; 12 bases line up with TRBD2. The V gene end was trimmed by 1 base and the J gene end by 1 base; junction bases not matched to a gene: 2. The CDR3 covers 17 residues. Germline V gene data show CDR1 as MDHEN and CDR2 as SYDVKM. The CDR3 coding sequence is TGTGCCAGCAGTTTATATCTAGCGGGAGGGTCCTACAATGAGCAGTTCTTC. This sequence encodes CASSLYLAGGSYNEQFF.

The chain employs TRBV19 and TRBJ2-5, with a tentative D call TRBD1 (6 bases). With 5 bases removed from V and 6 bases from J, the gap between germline ends came to 16 bases. There are 14 residues in the CDR3. Germline loops: CDR1 LNHDA, CDR2 SQIVND (reference sequence). CDR3 nucleotide sequence: TGTGCCAGTAGTGCCGACAGGTGGCCCAAGACCCAGTACTTC. Translated, it gives CASSADRWPKTQYF.

This clone appeared a few times. The chain joins TRBV6-6 to TRBJ1-5; 9 positions agree with TRBD1. Germline assignment: CDR1 MNHNY and CDR2 SVGAGI (reference sequence). The CDR3 extends over 16 amino acids. V lost 2 bases, J lost 6 bases, and 8 bases stayed unmatched. In DNA form, the CDR3 reads TGTGCCAGCAGTTACCCACACGGGACAGGGTTTCAGCCCCAGCATTTT. This sequence encodes CASSYPHGTGFQPQHF.

The chain combines TRBV5-1 with TRBJ2-6, with 12 bases fitting TRBD2. V gave up 2 bases and J gave up 1 base; unmatched junction bases: 4. CDR3 size: 18 residues. Per the germline V gene, CDR1 is SGHRS and CDR2 is YFSETQ. CDR3 nucleotide sequence: TGCGCCAGCAGCTTAGCGACTAGCGGGAGATCTGGGGCCAACGTCCTGACTTTC. Protein: CASSLATSGRSGANVLTF.

The chain combines TRBV5-6 with TRBJ2-7, with unresolved D. Deletions cut 3 bases from V and 3 bases from J, with 10 bases between. The CDR3 loop spans 13 amino acids. CDR1 and CDR2 (germline): SGHDT, YYEEEE. In nucleotides, the CDR3 is TGTGCCAGCAGCTGGGCACTGGACTACGAGCAGTACTTC. The encoded protein is CASSWALDYEQYF.

J is TRBJ2-2 and V is TRBV5-1, with 14 bases fitting TRBD2. The CDR3 extends over 17 amino acids. V was clipped by 3 bases and J by 7 bases; unmatched bases: 8. Germline loops: CDR1 SGHRS, CDR2 YFSETQ. CDR3 DNA sequence: TGCGCCAGCAGCTCCACCGGACTAGCGGGAGGTGGCGGGGAGCTGTTTTTT. This codes for CASSSTGLAGGGGELFF.

V is TRBV5-1 and J is TRBJ2-1; D is perhaps TRBD1 (5 bases). The CDR3 loop spans 12 amino acids. V lost 2 bases and J lost 8, with 8 bases in between. Germline CDR1 and CDR2: SGHRS and YFSETQ. DNA for the CDR3: TGCGCCAGCAGCTTTGGGGCCTATGAGCAGTTCTTC. This sequence encodes CASSFGAYEQFF.

The CDR3 nucleotides are TGTGCCAGCAGCTTAGTAGGGGTAACCGGGGAGCTGTTTTTT. Encoded protein: CASSLVGVTGELFF. This sequence joins TRBV11-3 and TRBJ2-2; D perhaps matches TRBD1 (5 bases). The V end was cut by 1 base, the J end by 5 bases, with 8 bases between. Germline CDR1 is SGHNT and CDR2 is YENEEA. The CDR3 has 14 residues.

The chain joins TRBV3-1 (or the pseudogene TRBV3-2) to TRBJ2-2; D is perhaps TRBD2 (5 bases). Germline V CDR1 and CDR2: LGHDT, YNNKEL (reference sequence). The CDR3 runs 13 residues. V lost 6 bases and J 3 bases, leaving 8 bases between the germline ends. The CDR3 reads CASRRGYTGELFF. The CDR3 nucleotides are TGTGCCAGCAGGAGAGGGTACACCGGGGAGCTGTTTTTT.

The chain has TRBV7-2 and TRBJ2-3; TRBD2 might be the D (5 bases). CDR1 is SGHTA and CDR2 is FQGNSA in the germline V gene. This CDR3 contains 16 residues. V was cut by 5 bases and J by 1 base, with 16 bases left in between. As DNA, the CDR3 is TGTGCCAGCAGCATAAACAGCGGAGTTCGCACAGATACGCAGTATTTT. Its protein is CASSINSGVRTDTQYF.

The V gene is TRBV2, the J gene TRBJ2-1; 12 positions agree with TRBD2. CDR3 length: 15 amino acids. Per the germline V gene, CDR1 is SNHLY and CDR2 is FYNNEI. With 6 bases clipped from V and 3 bases from J, the junction kept 3 bases outside the gene matches. As DNA, the CDR3 is TGTGCCAGCAGAAGACTAGCGGGAGACTACAATGAGCAGTTCTTC. Its translation: CASRRLAGDYNEQFF.

V and J are TRBV12-5 and TRBJ2-1, with TRBD2 as a possible D gene (5 bases). Germline V lookup: CDR1 LGHNT, CDR2 FRNRAP. Trimming pared 1 base from V and 10 bases from J, leaving 11 bases between. CDR3 length: 13 amino acids. CDR3 amino acids: CASGLGNSGEQFF. Written as DNA, the CDR3 is TGTGCTAGTGGTTTGGGGAACTCGGGGGAGCAGTTCTTC.

This clone was recorded once. The chain recombines TRBV3-1 (or the pseudogene TRBV3-2) with TRBJ2-2; D is unclear. This CDR3 contains 14 residues. Germline V gene data show CDR1 as LGHDT and CDR2 as YNNKEL (reference sequence). V was shortened by 0 bases and J by 8 bases, with 10 bases between the two germline ends. CDR3 amino acids: CASSQDHFVGELFF. The CDR3 DNA reads as TGTGCCAGCAGCCAAGATCACTTTGTGGGGGAGCTGTTTTTT.

The chain joins TRBV27 to TRBJ2-1; 7 bases are shared with TRBD2. Losses at the gene ends were 0 bases for V and 8 bases for J; bases not matched to a gene: 4. The CDR3 is made up of 14 amino acids. Germline-derived CDR1 and CDR2 are MNHEY and SMNVEV (reference sequence). DNA of the CDR3: TGTGCCAGCAGTTTATCAAGAGGGAGGGATGAGCAGTTCTTC. Its translation is CASSLSRGRDEQFF.

This clone was detected a few times. The chain combines TRBV5-4 with TRBJ2-2; 12 positions match TRBD2. The V segment lost 5 bases and the J segment 11 bases; nucleotides outside the gene matches: 16. The CDR3 runs 17 residues. Germline CDR1 is SGHNT and CDR2 is YYREEE (reference sequence). DNA of the CDR3: TGTGCCAGCAGTCCAGACTCTAGCGGGAGGGAGATCGGAGAGCTGTTTTTT. Encoded protein: CASSPDSSGREIGELFF.

The chain is built from TRBV27 and TRBJ1-6, with 8 bases aligning to TRBD1. CDR3 length: 13 amino acids. With V trimmed by 6 bases and J by 8 bases, 3 bases remained unmatched. Germline CDR1 is MNHEY and CDR2 is SMNVEV (reference sequence). In DNA form, the CDR3 reads TGTGCCAGCAGAGAGACAGGGGATTCACCCCTCCACTTT. Translating it yields CASRETGDSPLHF.

V is TRBV30 and J is TRBJ2-3, with D perhaps TRBD1 (6 bases). This CDR3 has 17 amino acids. Germline loops: CDR1 GTSNPN, CDR2 SVGIG (reference sequence). Trimming cost V 0 bases and J 0 bases, with 16 bases left between them. CDR3 sequence: CAWSVLPWQGSTDTQYF. The CDR3, as DNA: TGTGCCTGGAGTGTATTACCGTGGCAGGGGAGCACAGATACGCAGTATTTT.

This chain uses TRBV6-1 with TRBJ2-3; D gene uncertain. The CDR3 has 17 amino acids. V dropped 0 bases and J dropped 4 bases, with 17 bases sitting between them. Germline CDR1 is MNHNS and CDR2 is SASEGT. CDR3 residues: CASSEAIGWVGADTQYF. DNA for the CDR3: TGTGCCAGCAGTGAAGCTATCGGTTGGGTAGGAGCAGATACGCAGTATTTT.

This clone was seen only once. The chain combines TRBV29-1 with TRBJ2-2; TRBD2 agrees at 8 bases. V lost 4 bases, J lost 1 base, and 8 bases stayed unmatched. Germline V lookup: CDR1 SQVTM, CDR2 ANQGSEA. The CDR3 is made up of 16 amino acids. The CDR3 protein is CSVGIPSGQNTGELFF. The CDR3, as DNA: TGCAGCGTTGGAATTCCTAGCGGGCAGAACACCGGGGAGCTGTTTTTT.